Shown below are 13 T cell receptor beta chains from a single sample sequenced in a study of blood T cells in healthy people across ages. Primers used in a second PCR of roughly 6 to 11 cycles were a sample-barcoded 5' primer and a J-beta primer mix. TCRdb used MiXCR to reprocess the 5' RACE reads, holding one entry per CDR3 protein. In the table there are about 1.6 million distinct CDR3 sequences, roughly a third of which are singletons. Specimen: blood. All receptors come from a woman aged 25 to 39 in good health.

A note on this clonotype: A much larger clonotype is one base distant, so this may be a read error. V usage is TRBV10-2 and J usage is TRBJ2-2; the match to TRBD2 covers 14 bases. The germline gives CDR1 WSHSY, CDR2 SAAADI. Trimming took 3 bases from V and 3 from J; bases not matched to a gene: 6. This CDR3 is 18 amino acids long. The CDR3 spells CASSEMTSGRDDTGELFF. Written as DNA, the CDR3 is TGCGCCAGCAGTGAAATGACTAGCGGGAGGGATGACACCGGGGAGCTGTTTTTT.

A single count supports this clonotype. This chain's CDR3 is CASSQGLAGTKETQYF. The CDR3 DNA is TGTGCCAGCAGCCAAGGGCTAGCGGGGACCAAAGAGACCCAGTACTTC. The J gene is TRBJ2-5, the V gene TRBV3-1, with TRBD2 identical over 9 bases. This CDR3 has 16 residues. After removal of 1 base from V and 3 bases from J, the junction contained 6 bases not matched to a gene. Germline CDR1 reads LGHDT; CDR2 reads YNNKEL (reference sequence).

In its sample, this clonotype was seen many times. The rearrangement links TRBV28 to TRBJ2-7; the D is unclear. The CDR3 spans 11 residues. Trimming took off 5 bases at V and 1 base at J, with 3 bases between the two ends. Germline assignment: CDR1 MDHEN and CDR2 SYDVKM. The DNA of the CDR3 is TGTGCCAGCAGTAAATCCTACGAGCAGTACTTC. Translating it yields CASSKSYEQYF. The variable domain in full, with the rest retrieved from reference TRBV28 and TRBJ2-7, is DVKVTQSSRYLVKRTGEKVFLECVQDMDHENMFWYRQDPGLGLRLIYFSYDVKMKEKGDIPEGYSVSREKKERFSLILESASTNQTSMYLCASSKSYEQYFGPGTRLTVT.

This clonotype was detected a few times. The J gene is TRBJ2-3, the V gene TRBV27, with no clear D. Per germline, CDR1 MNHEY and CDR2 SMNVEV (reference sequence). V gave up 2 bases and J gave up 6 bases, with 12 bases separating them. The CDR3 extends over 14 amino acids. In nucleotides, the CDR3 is TGTGCCAGCAGTTTAAAAACAGTACGGGATACGCAGTATTTT. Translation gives CASSLKTVRDTQYF.

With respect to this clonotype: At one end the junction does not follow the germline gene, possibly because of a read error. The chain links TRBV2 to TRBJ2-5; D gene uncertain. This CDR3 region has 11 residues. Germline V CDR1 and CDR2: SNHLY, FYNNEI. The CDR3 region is CAGSVSGTQYF. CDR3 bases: TGTGCCGGCAGTGTCTCGGGGACCCAGTACTTC.

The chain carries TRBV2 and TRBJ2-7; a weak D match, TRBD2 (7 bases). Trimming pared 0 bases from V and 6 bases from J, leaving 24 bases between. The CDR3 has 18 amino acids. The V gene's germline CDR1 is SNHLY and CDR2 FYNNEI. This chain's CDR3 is CASSEALPGGLGAPEQYF. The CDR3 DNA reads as TGTGCCAGCAGTGAAGCGCTTCCGGGGGGTCTGGGGGCGCCCGAGCAGTACTTC.

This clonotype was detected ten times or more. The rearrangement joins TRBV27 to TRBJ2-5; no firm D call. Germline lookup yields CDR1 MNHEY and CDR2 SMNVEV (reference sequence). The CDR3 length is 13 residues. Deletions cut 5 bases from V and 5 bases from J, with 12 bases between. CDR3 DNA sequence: TGTGCCAGCAGTGACGTGGGTGAGGAGACCCAGTACTTC. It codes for CASSDVGEETQYF.

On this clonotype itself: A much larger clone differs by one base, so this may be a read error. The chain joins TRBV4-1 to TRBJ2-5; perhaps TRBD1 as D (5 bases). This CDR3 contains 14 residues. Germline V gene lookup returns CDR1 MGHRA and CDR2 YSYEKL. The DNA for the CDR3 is TGCGCCGGCAGCCAAGGGGTGACGAGAGAGACCCAGTACTTC. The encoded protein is CAGSQGVTRETQYF.

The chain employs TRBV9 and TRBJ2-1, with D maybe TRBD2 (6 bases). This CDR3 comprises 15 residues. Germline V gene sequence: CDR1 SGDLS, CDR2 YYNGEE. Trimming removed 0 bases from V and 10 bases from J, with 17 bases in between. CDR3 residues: CASSVGERDTSEQFF. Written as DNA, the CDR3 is TGTGCCAGCAGCGTAGGGGAACGGGATACTAGCGAGCAGTTCTTC.

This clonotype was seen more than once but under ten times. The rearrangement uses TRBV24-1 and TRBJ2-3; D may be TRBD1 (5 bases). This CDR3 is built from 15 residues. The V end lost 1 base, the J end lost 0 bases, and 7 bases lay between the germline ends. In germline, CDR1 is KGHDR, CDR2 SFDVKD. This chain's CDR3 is CATSDLRQSTDTQYF. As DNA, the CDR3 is TGTGCCACCAGTGATTTACGACAGAGCACAGATACGCAGTATTTT.

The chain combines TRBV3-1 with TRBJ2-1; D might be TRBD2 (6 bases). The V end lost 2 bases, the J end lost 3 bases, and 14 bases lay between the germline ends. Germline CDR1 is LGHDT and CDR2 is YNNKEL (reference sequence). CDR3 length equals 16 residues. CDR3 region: CASSQMVAAIYNEQFF. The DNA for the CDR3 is TGTGCCAGCAGCCAAATGGTAGCGGCCATCTACAATGAGCAGTTCTTC.

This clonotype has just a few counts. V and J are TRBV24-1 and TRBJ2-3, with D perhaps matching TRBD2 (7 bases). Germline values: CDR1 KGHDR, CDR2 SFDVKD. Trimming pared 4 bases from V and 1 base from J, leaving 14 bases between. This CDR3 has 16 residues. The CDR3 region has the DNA TGTGCCACCAGTGACGAGGGGGGGCCGGGCACAGATACGCAGTATTTT. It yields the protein CATSDEGGPGTDTQYF.

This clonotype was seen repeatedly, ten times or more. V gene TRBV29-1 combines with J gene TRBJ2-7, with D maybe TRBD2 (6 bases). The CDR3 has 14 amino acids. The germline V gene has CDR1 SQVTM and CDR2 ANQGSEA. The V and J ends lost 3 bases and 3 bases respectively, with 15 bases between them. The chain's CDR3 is CSVDGLRGGYEQYF. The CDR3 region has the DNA TGCAGCGTTGATGGGTTACGGGGAGGCTACGAGCAGTACTTC.